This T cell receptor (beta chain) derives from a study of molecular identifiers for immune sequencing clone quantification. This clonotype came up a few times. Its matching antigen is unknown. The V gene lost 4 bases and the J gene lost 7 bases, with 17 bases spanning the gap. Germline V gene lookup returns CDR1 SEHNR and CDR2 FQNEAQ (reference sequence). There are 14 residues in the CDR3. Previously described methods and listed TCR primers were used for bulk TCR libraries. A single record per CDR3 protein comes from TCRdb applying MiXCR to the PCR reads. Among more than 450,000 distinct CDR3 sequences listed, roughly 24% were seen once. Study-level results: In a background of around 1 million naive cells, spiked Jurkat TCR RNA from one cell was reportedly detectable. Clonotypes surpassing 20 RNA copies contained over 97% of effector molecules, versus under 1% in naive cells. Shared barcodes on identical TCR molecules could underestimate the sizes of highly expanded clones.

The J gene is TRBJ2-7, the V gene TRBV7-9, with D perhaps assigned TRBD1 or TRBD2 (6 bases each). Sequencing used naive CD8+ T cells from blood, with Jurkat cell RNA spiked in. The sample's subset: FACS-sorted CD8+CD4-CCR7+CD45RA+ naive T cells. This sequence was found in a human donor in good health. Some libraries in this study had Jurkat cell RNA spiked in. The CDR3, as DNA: TGTGCCAGCAGCTCACAGGGAGGAAGAGGGGAGCAGTACTTC. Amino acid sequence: CASSSQGGRGEQYF.